What follows are 4 T cell receptor beta chains derived from one specimen sequenced in a study of tumor-infiltrating lymphocytes in primary liver carcinoma. With 500 ng total RNA as template and a constant-region primer, TCR beta cDNA was made. Modified slightly, ARM-PCR produced TCR beta libraries over three nested multiplex PCR rounds. The opening two PCR rounds, around 11 cycles each, paired TRBV1-TRBV30 forward primers with a C-beta reverse primer. Via MiXCR, TCRdb re-called the multiplex PCR reads, giving one row per CDR3 protein. The table includes some 180,000 distinct CDR3 sequences, about 60% detected once. Unsorted whole blood supplied the blood RNA, and germline DNA was isolated too. The specimen was peripheral blood. Source of these receptors: a man aged 35 to 55 with primary liver carcinoma and hepatitis B virus infection.

CDR3 protein: CASSQGALVGGPNNEQFF. CDR3 in DNA: TGTGCCAGCAGCCAAGGGGCCCTAGTGGGGGGGCCTAACAATGAGCAGTTCTTC. The chain recombines TRBV11-2 with TRBJ2-1; a possible D gene is TRBD2 (7 bases). The CDR3 covers 18 residues. V was pared by 5 bases and J by 5 bases, with 25 bases between. Germline loops: CDR1 SGHAT, CDR2 FQNNGV.

Details on this clonotype: The CDR3 carries no conserved terminal phenylalanine or tryptophan, so it likely arises from a read error. This chain's CDR3 is CASSQTKNRGDEQYL. The CDR3 nucleotides read TGCGCCAGCAGCCAGACCAAAAACAGGGGCGACGAGCAGTACTTG. The chain has TRBV4-1 and TRBJ2-7, with 7 bases matching TRBD1. The J segment lost 5 bases and the V segment lost 3 bases, leaving 10 bases of the junction unmatched. This CDR3 has 15 residues. The germline gives CDR1 MGHRA, CDR2 YSYEKL.

In the case of this clonotype: Relative to the germline gene, one junction end is altered; a read error may explain this. V is TRBV4-2 and J is TRBJ2-5, with D tentatively TRBD1 (6 bases). Germline loops: CDR1 LGHNA, CDR2 YNFKEQ. This CDR3 spans 14 amino acids. CDR3 residues: CGSSQRGFQETQYF. The DNA for the CDR3 is TGTGGCAGCAGCCAGAGGGGGTTTCAAGAGACCCAATACTTC.

As concerns this clonotype: This may stem from a read error, because a much larger clone lies one nucleotide away. The V and J genes are TRBV29-1 and TRBJ1-1, with TRBD1 as a possible D gene (5 bases). The CDR3 runs to 15 residues. Germline V gene sequence: CDR1 SQVTM, CDR2 ANQGSEA. CDR3 sequence: CSVVGGAQANTEALF. The CDR3 bases are TGCAGCGTTGTCGGAGGGGCGCAGGCTAACACTGAAGCTCTCTTT.